One sample yielded the 10 T cell receptor beta chains listed below, sequenced in a study of OX40 agonist ivuxolimab in advanced cancers. Measured with immunoSEQ multiplex PCR; TCRdb has only the in-frame clones, and not every one. Here the sample spans just over 70,000 clones, roughly 84% being singletons. The specimen comprised CD4+ or CD8+ T cells sorted from blood, sampled in a trial of the OX40 agonist ivuxolimab. Receptors were obtained from an adult with an advanced solid tumor such as melanoma, head and neck, liver or kidney cancer.

The rearrangement joins TRBV7-8 to TRBJ2-7, with 12 bases aligning to TRBD2. This CDR3 has 17 residues. V was pared by 5 bases and J by 5 bases, with 13 bases of the junction left unmatched. CDR1 and CDR2 from the germline V gene are SGHVS and FQNEAQ. CDR3 nucleotide sequence: TGTGCCAGCAGCCAAGATCGACTAGCGGGAGACAACCACGAGCAGTACTTC. Encoded protein: CASSQDRLAGDNHEQYF. Supplemented by reference TRBV7-8 and TRBJ2-7, the full variable domain reads GAGVSQSPRYKVAKRGQDVALRCDPISGHVSLFWYQQALGQGPEFLTYFQNEAQLDKSGLPSDRFFAERPEGSVSTLKIQRTQQEDSAVYLCASSQDRLAGDNHEQYFGPGTRLTVT.

This clone was counted once. The rearrangement joins TRBV11-2 to TRBJ2-7, with unresolved D. CDR1 and CDR2 from the germline V gene are SGHAT and FQNNGV. The CDR3 contains 12 residues. Trimming removed 3 bases at V and 1 base at J, with 4 bases between. The CDR3 DNA sequence: TGTGCCAGCAGCTTCGGATCCTACGAGCAGTACTTC. It yields the protein CASSFGSYEQYF.

The chain employs TRBV2 and TRBJ2-5, with D possibly matching TRBD1 (5 bases). In germline, CDR1 is SNHLY, CDR2 FYNNEI. Between the trimmed V and J ends, which lost 4 bases and 5 bases, there was a span of 20 bases. The CDR3 spans 16 residues. The CDR3 coding sequence is TGTGCCAGCAGTGGACGGAACAGGCTCTCCACGGAGACCCAGTACTTC. This gives the protein CASSGRNRLSTETQYF.

CDR3 sequence reads: CASSYYSGQGRTNEKLFF. The CDR3 bases are TGCGCCAGCAGTTATTATTCGGGACAGGGGAGAACTAATGAAAAACTGTTTTTT. The genes are TRBV5-1 and TRBJ1-4; 10 bases are a match to TRBD1. This CDR3 is built from 18 residues. Germline values: CDR1 SGHRS, CDR2 YFSETQ. Germline trimming cut 5 bases from V and 1 base from J; bases unmatched to any gene: 11.

The chain couples TRBV28 to TRBJ2-1; a weak D match, TRBD2 (6 bases). Germline CDR1 MDHEN, CDR2 SYDVKM. V lost 2 bases to trimming and J lost 7 bases, with 15 bases between them. CDR3 size: 15 residues. CDR3 sequence (DNA): TGTGCCAGCAGTTTACCAGGGACTCCTTGGAATGAGCAGTTCTTC. The encoded protein is CASSLPGTPWNEQFF.

This chain links TRBV28 with TRBJ2-1, with D perhaps matching TRBD2 (6 bases). The V gene lost 5 bases and the J gene lost 0 bases, with 17 bases spanning the gap. This CDR3 is 17 amino acids long. CDR1 is MDHEN, CDR2 SYDVKM, per germline. CDR3: CASSLRAGLSSYNEQFF. In DNA, the CDR3 is TGTGCCAGCAGTCTCCGGGCGGGGCTAAGCTCCTACAATGAGCAGTTCTTC.

This chain links TRBV15 with TRBJ2-5; no reliable D call. The better agreement between TRBJ2-7 and the DNA end casts doubt on the J call. Germline CDR1 LNHNV, CDR2 YYDKDF (reference sequence). This CDR3 has 15 amino acids. CDR3 loop: CATSRGRVLAYEQYF. The CDR3, as DNA: TGTGCCACCAGCAGAGGACGAGTCCTCGCCTACGAGCAGTACTTC.

The chain is built from TRBV7-2 and TRBJ2-3, with D perhaps matching TRBD1 or TRBD2 (5 bases each). CDR3 length equals 13 residues. Germline V lookup: CDR1 SGHTA, CDR2 FQGNSA. Trimming took 1 base from V and 7 from J, leaving 9 bases between them. CDR3 loop: CASSLEWGNTQYF. The CDR3 DNA follows: TGTGCCAGCAGCTTAGAGTGGGGGAATACGCAGTATTTT.

This clone was seen more than once but under ten times. This chain connects TRBV7-8 to TRBJ2-7, with 9 bases identical to TRBD2. Trimming at V came to 2 bases and at J to 0 bases, leaving 2 bases not matched to a gene. Germline-derived CDR1 and CDR2 are SGHVS and FQNEAQ. The CDR3 has 15 amino acids. This CDR3 is CASSLSGRISYEQYF. CDR3 bases: TGTGCCAGCAGCTTAAGCGGGAGGATCTCCTACGAGCAGTACTTC.

V is TRBV10-3 and J is TRBJ1-1; D is unresolved. Per germline, CDR1 ENHRY and CDR2 SYGVKD. With 3 bases removed from V and 6 bases from J, the gap between germline ends came to 8 bases. The CDR3 sequence is 12 residues long. In nucleotides, the CDR3 is TGTGCCATCAGTGACCGTACGCCTGAAGCTTTCTTT. It specifies CAISDRTPEAFF.